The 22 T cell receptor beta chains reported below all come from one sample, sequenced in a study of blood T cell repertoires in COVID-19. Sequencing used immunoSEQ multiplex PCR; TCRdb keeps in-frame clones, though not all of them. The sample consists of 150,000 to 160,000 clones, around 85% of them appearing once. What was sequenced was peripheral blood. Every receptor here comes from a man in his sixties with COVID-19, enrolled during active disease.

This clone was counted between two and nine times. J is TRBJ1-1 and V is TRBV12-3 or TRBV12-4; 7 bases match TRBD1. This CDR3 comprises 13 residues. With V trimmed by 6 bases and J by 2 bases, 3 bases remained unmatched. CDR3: CASRYRGNTEAFF. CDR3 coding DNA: TGTGCCAGCAGGTACAGGGGTAACACTGAAGCTTTCTTT.

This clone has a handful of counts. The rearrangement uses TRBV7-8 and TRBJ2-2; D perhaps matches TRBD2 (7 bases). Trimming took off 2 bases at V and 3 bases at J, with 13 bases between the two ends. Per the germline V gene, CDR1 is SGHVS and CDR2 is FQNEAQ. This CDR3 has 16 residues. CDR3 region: CASSLKGGRDTGELFF. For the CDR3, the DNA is TGTGCCAGCAGCTTAAAGGGGGGGAGAGACACCGGGGAGCTGTTTTTT. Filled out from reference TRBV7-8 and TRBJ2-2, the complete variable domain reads GAGVSQSPRYKVAKRGQDVALRCDPISGHVSLFWYQQALGQGPEFLTYFQNEAQLDKSGLPSDRFFAERPEGSVSTLKIQRTQQEDSAVYLCASSLKGGRDTGELFFGEGSRLTVL.

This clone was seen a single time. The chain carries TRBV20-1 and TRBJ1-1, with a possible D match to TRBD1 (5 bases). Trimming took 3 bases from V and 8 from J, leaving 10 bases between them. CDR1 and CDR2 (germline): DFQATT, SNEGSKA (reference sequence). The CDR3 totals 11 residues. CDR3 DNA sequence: TGCAGTGCTAGTCGGGGGGAAGAAGCTTTCTTT. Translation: CSASRGEEAFF.

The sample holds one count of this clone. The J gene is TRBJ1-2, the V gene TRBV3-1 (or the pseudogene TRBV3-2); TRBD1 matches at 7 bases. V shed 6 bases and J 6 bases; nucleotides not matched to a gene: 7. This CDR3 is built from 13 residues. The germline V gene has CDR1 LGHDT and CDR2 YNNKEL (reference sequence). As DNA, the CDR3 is TGTGCCAGCAGAATCTCAGGGGGGAATGGCTACACCTTC. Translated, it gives CASRISGGNGYTF.

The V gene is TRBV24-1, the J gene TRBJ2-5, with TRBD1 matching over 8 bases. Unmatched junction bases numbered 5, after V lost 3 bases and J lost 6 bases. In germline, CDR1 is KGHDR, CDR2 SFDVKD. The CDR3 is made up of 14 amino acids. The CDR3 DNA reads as TGTGCCACCAGTGATACTACAGGGGGGAAGACCCAGTACTTC. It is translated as CATSDTTGGKTQYF.

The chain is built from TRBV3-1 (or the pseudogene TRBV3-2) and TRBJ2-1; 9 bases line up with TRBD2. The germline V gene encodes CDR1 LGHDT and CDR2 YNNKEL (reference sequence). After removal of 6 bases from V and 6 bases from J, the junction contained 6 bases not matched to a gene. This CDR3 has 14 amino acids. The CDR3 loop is CASSLAGVRNEQFF. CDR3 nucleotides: TGTGCCAGCAGTTTAGCGGGAGTTCGCAATGAGCAGTTCTTC.

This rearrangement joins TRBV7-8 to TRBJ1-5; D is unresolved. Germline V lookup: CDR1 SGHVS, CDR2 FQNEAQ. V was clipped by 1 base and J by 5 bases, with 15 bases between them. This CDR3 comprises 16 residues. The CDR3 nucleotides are TGTGCCAGCAGCTTAGGAGTATGGCCAGAGGATCAGCCCCAGCATTTT. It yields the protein CASSLGVWPEDQPQHF.

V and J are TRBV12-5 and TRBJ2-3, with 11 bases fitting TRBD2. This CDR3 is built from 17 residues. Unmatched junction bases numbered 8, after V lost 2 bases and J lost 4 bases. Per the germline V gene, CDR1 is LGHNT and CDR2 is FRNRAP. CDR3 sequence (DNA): TGTGCTAGTGGTTTGCCTCCGGGACTAGCGGATTCAGATACGCAGTATTTT. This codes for CASGLPPGLADSDTQYF. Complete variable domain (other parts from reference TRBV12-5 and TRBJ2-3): DARVTQTPRHKVTEMGQEVTMRCQPILGHNTVFWYRQTMMQGLELLAYFRNRAPLDDSGMPKDRFSAEMPDATLATLKIQPSEPRDSAVYFCASGLPPGLADSDTQYFGPGTRLTVL.

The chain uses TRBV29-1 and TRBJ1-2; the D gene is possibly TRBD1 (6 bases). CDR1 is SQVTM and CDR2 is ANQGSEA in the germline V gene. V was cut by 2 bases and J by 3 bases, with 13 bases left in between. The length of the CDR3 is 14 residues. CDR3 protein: CSVENREGHYGYTF. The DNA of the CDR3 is TGCAGCGTTGAAAACAGGGAGGGTCACTATGGCTACACCTTC.

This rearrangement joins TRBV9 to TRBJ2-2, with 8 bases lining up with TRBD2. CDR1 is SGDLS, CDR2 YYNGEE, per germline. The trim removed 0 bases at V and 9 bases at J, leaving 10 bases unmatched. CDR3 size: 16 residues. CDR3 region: CASSVGPRGGGRELFF. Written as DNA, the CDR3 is TGTGCCAGCAGCGTAGGACCCCGGGGGGGCGGCCGGGAGCTGTTTTTT.

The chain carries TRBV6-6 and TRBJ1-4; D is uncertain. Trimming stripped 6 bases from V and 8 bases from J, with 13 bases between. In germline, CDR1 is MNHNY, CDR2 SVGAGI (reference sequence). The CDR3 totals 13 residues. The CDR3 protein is CASRIPLQEKLFF. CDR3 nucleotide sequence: TGTGCCAGCAGGATACCCTTACAGGAAAAACTGTTTTTT.

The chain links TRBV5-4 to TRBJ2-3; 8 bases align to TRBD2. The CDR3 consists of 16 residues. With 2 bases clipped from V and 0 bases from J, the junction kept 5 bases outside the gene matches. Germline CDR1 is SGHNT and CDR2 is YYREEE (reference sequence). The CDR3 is CASSLRGGFSTDTQYF. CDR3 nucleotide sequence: TGTGCCAGCAGCTTACGGGGGGGTTTCAGCACAGATACGCAGTATTTT.

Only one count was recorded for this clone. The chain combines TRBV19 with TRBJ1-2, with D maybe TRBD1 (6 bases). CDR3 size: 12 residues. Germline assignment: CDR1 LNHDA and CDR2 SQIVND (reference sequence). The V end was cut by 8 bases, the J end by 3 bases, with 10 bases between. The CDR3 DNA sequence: TGTGCCAGTCGGACAGCCGACTATGGCTACACCTTC. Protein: CASRTADYGYTF.

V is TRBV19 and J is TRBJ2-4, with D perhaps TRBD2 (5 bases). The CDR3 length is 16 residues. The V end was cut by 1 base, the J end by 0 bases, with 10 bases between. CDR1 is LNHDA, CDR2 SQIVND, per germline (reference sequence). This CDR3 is CASSIGRSLAKNIQYF. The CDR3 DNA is TGTGCCAGTAGTATAGGGAGGAGTCTAGCCAAAAACATTCAGTACTTC.

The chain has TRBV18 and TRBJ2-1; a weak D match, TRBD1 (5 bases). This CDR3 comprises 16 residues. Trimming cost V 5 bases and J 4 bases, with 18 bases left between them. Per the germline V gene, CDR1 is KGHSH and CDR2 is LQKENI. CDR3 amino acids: CASSSPGIGAYNEQFF. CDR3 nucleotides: TGTGCCAGCTCATCTCCAGGGATTGGGGCTTACAATGAGCAGTTCTTC. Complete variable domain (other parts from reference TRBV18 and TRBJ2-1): NAGVMQNPRHLVRRRGQEARLRCSPMKGHSHVYWYRQLPEEGLKFMVYLQKENIIDESGMPKERFSAEFPKEGPSILRIQQVVRGDSAAYFCASSSPGIGAYNEQFFGPGTRLTVL.

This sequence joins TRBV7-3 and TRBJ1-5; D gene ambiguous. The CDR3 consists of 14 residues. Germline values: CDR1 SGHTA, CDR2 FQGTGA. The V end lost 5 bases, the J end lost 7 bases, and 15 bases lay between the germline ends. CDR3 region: CASSLSRDGQPQHF. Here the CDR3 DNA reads TGTGCCAGCAGCCTATCCCGAGACGGGCAGCCCCAGCATTTT.

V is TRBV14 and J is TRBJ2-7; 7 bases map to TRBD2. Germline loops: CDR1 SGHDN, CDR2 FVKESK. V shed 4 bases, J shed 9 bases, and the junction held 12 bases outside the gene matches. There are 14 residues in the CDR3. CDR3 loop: CASSRLDRGEAQYF. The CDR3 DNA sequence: TGTGCCAGCAGCCGACTCGACCGGGGGGAGGCGCAGTACTTC. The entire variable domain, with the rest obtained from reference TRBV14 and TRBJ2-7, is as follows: EAGVTQFPSHSVIEKGQTVTLRCDPISGHDNLYWYRRVMGKEIKFLLHFVKESKQDESGMPNNRFLAERTGGTYSTLKVQPAELEDSGVYFCASSRLDRGEAQYFGPGTRLTVT.

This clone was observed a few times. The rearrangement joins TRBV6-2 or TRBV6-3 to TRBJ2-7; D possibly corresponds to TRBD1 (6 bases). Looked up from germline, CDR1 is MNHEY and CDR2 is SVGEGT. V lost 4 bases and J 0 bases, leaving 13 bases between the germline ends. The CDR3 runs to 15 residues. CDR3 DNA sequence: TGTGCCAGCAGTTCCCCCACAGGGAGCTCCTACGAGCAGTACTTC. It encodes CASSSPTGSSYEQYF.

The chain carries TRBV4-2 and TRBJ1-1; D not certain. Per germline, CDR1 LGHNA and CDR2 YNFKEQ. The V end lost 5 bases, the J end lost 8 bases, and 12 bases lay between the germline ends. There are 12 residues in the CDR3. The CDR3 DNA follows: TGTGCCAGCAGCTCGGTAGGAGCCGAAGCTTTCTTT. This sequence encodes CASSSVGAEAFF.

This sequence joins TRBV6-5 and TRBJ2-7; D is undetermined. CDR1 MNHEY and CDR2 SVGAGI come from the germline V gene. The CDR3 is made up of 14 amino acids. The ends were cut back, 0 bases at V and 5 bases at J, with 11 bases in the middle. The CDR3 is CASSYSAGRNEQYF. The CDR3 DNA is TGTGCCAGCAGTTACTCGGCAGGAAGAAACGAGCAGTACTTC.

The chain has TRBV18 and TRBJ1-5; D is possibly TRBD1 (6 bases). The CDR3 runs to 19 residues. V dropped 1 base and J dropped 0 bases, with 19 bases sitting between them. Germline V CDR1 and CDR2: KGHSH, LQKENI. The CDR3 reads CASSPQQGSRGDSNQPQHF. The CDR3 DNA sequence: TGTGCCAGCTCACCACAACAGGGAAGCCGCGGAGATAGCAATCAGCCCCAGCATTTT.

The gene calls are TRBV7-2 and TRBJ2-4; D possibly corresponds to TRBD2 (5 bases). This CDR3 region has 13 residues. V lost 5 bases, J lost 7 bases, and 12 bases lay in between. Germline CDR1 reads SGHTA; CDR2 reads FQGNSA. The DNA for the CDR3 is TGTGCCAGCAGCCCTCTCACGGGGAACATTCAGTACTTC. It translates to CASSPLTGNIQYF.